These 19 T cell receptor beta chains were all obtained from the same sample, sequenced in a study of blood T cell repertoires in COVID-19. Here immunoSEQ multiplex PCR was the method, and the copy in TCRdb shows in-frame clones only, minus some. The sample lists about 190,000 clones, about 81% occurring once. Sequenced material: peripheral blood. Every receptor here comes from a woman aged 55-70 years with COVID-19, enrolled during active disease.

The V call is TRBV10-3, the J call TRBJ2-7; 11 bases are a match to TRBD2. The trim removed 4 bases at V and 5 bases at J, leaving 4 bases unmatched. Germline CDR1 ENHRY, CDR2 SYGVKD. The CDR3 loop spans 14 amino acids. CDR3: CAISALAGDDEQYF. In DNA form, the CDR3 reads TGTGCCATCAGTGCACTAGCGGGAGATGACGAGCAGTACTTC.

The rearrangement uses TRBV6-6 and TRBJ1-5; D might be TRBD1 (6 bases). Germline V gene data show CDR1 as MNHNY and CDR2 as SVGAGI (reference sequence). Trimming left V 6 bases short and J 0 bases short, with 15 bases between. The CDR3 extends over 16 amino acids. Here the CDR3 DNA reads TGTGCCAGCAGGGTCGGGACACCGAATAGCAATCAGCCCCAGCATTTT. Its protein is CASRVGTPNSNQPQHF.

The chain recombines TRBV28 with TRBJ1-5; maybe TRBD1 (6 bases). The germline V gene encodes CDR1 MDHEN and CDR2 SYDVKM. CDR3 length: 14 amino acids. Trimming pared 3 bases from V and 5 bases from J, leaving 11 bases between. The CDR3 protein is CASSFGRGYQPQHF. The CDR3 nucleotides read TGTGCCAGCAGTTTCGGCAGGGGCTATCAGCCCCAGCATTTT.

The rearrangement joins TRBV7-2 to TRBJ1-6, with D perhaps TRBD1 (6 bases). Germline-derived CDR1 and CDR2 are SGHTA and FQGNSA. This CDR3 contains 17 residues. With 5 bases removed from V and 7 bases from J, the gap between germline ends came to 21 bases. CDR3 amino acids: CASSATSTRGRNSPLHF. CDR3 nucleotide sequence: TGTGCCAGCAGCGCCACTTCAACCAGGGGTCGGAATTCACCCCTCCACTTT.

This clone was seen more than once but under ten times. The genes are TRBV4-1 and TRBJ1-5; 11 nucleotides line up with TRBD1. V lost 3 bases and J lost 7; bases outside the gene matches: 5. The germline V gene has CDR1 MGHRA and CDR2 YSYEKL. The CDR3 has 15 residues. Written as DNA, the CDR3 is TGCGCCAGCAGCCAGGTGGGGACAGGGGGACAGCCCCAGCATTTT. Residues: CASSQVGTGGQPQHF.

J is TRBJ2-1 and V is TRBV3-1 (or the pseudogene TRBV3-2); no clear D. The CDR3 covers 15 residues. Looked up from germline, CDR1 is LGHDT and CDR2 is YNNKEL (reference sequence). V shed 4 bases and J shed 4 bases, with 14 bases lying between them. CDR3 coding DNA: TGTGCCAGCAGCCGGAGCTCGCTGATTTACAATGAGCAGTTCTTC. The encoded protein is CASSRSSLIYNEQFF.

The V call is TRBV7-6, the J call TRBJ2-5, with a tentative D call TRBD2 (6 bases). Germline V gives CDR1 SGHVS, CDR2 FNYEAQ. This CDR3 spans 15 amino acids. The ends were cut back, 7 bases at V and 1 base at J, with 16 bases in the middle. DNA for the CDR3: TGTGCCAGCACTGGAGGGGCCCGGCGCCAAGAGACCCAGTACTTC. Amino acids: CASTGGARRQETQYF.

The chain carries TRBV15 and TRBJ2-3, with a possible D match to TRBD1 (6 bases). The CDR3 is 14 amino acids. Looked up from germline, CDR1 is LNHNV and CDR2 is YYDKDF (reference sequence). Trimming pared 8 bases from V and 6 bases from J, leaving 18 bases between. The chain's CDR3 is CATGQQGSFDTQYF. The CDR3 coding sequence is TGTGCCACCGGACAGCAGGGATCCTTCGATACGCAGTATTTT.

The chain has TRBV3-1 (or the pseudogene TRBV3-2) and TRBJ1-3; D is undetermined. This CDR3 spans 14 amino acids. V was trimmed by 1 base and J by 3 bases, leaving 7 bases between them. CDR1 is LGHDT, CDR2 YNNKEL, per germline (reference sequence). This CDR3 reads CASSQASVGNTIYF. CDR3 sequence (DNA): TGTGCCAGCAGCCAAGCGAGCGTTGGAAACACCATATATTTT.

This chain uses TRBV5-1 with TRBJ1-2; 11 bases are a match to TRBD1. The CDR3 runs 16 residues. With 0 bases clipped from V and 14 bases from J, the junction kept 15 bases outside the gene matches. Germline V CDR1 and CDR2: SGHRS, YFSETQ. The CDR3 sequence: CASSLAGMGQGGSSTF. DNA of the CDR3: TGCGCCAGCAGCTTGGCCGGGATGGGACAGGGGGGTTCTTCGACCTTC. The variable domain in full, completed from reference TRBV5-1 and TRBJ1-2, reads KAGVTQTPRYLIKTRGQQVTLSCSPISGHRSVSWYQQTPGQGLQFLFEYFSETQRNKGNFPGRFSGRQFSNSRSEMNVSTLELGDSALYLCASSLAGMGQGGSSTFGSGTRLTVV.

This clone was observed many times. As DNA, the CDR3 is TGTGCCAGCAGTTTATTGGGACAGGGCAATTCACCCCTCCACTTT. It codes for CASSLLGQGNSPLHF. The chain carries TRBV28 and TRBJ1-6, with TRBD1 matching 9 bases. The CDR3 covers 15 residues. The trim removed 1 base at V and 7 bases at J, leaving 2 bases unmatched. Germline assignment: CDR1 MDHEN and CDR2 SYDVKM.

V usage is TRBV19 and J usage is TRBJ2-1; possible D gene TRBD2, 5 bases. The CDR3 has 21 amino acids. Germline CDR1 is LNHDA and CDR2 is SQIVND (reference sequence). V lost 1 base and J lost 5, with 30 bases in between. The DNA of the CDR3 is TGTGCCAGTAGTATAGGAATCCCGCTAGCCTTAGGAGTGGATTCGCACAATGAGCAGTTCTTC. Translating it yields CASSIGIPLALGVDSHNEQFF.

CDR3 sequence reads: CASNPGEDQPQHF. CDR3 coding DNA: TGTGCCAGCAATCCCGGAGAGGATCAGCCCCAGCATTTT. V and J are TRBV18 and TRBJ1-5; D ambiguous. CDR3 length: 13 amino acids. Germline V lookup: CDR1 KGHSH, CDR2 LQKENI. With 8 bases removed from V and 5 bases from J, the gap between germline ends came to 13 bases.

The rearrangement joins TRBV29-1 to TRBJ1-3; 8 nucleotides align to TRBD1. The CDR3 has 14 amino acids. The ends lost 4 bases at V and 0 bases at J; junction bases unmatched: 2. Germline loops: CDR1 SQVTM, CDR2 ANQGSEA. CDR3 protein: CSVGQGSSGNTIYF. CDR3 DNA: TGCAGCGTTGGACAGGGGAGCTCTGGAAACACCATATATTTT.

V and J are TRBV5-4 and TRBJ2-2, with D perhaps TRBD1 (6 bases). This CDR3 contains 15 residues. V lost 0 bases to trimming and J lost 3 bases, with 9 bases between them. Germline loops: CDR1 SGHNT, CDR2 YYREEE (reference sequence). The chain's CDR3 is CASSLGSGDTGELFF. CDR3 sequence (DNA): TGTGCCAGCAGCTTGGGATCAGGGGACACCGGGGAGCTGTTTTTT. The whole variable domain, filled in from reference TRBV5-4 and TRBJ2-2, reads ETGVTQSPTHLIKTRGQQVTLRCSSQSGHNTVSWYQQALGQGPQFIFQYYREEENGRGNFPPRFSGLQFPNYSSELNVNALELDDSALYLCASSLGSGDTGELFFGEGSRLTVL.

The V gene is TRBV6-5, the J gene TRBJ2-7, with a weak D call TRBD1 (5 bases). This CDR3 is built from 16 residues. V was shortened by 2 bases and J by 2 bases, with 16 bases between the two germline ends. Germline-derived CDR1 and CDR2 are MNHEY and SVGAGI. The DNA of the CDR3 is TGTGCCAGCAGTTACGGGGCGCCCGTCACCCCCTACGAGCAGTACGTC. This gives the protein CASSYGAPVTPYEQYV.

This chain joins TRBV9 and TRBJ1-1; 7 bases are shared with TRBD1. In germline, CDR1 is SGDLS, CDR2 YYNGEE. J lost 5 bases, V lost 4 bases, and 11 bases had no gene match. The CDR3 spans 15 residues. The CDR3 sequence: CASSTLTGRGTEAFF. For the CDR3, the DNA is TGTGCCAGCAGCACTTTGACAGGGAGAGGGACTGAAGCTTTCTTT.

The V and J genes are TRBV4-2 and TRBJ1-2; D ambiguous. This CDR3 has 14 residues. Trimming cost V 2 bases and J 7 bases, with 14 bases left between them. In germline, CDR1 is LGHNA, CDR2 YNFKEQ. CDR3 sequence (DNA): TGTGCCAGCAGCCAAACAGACGTAGGGAGTGGCTACACCTTC. Its protein is CASSQTDVGSGYTF.

This clone has just a few counts. The chain links TRBV15 to TRBJ2-4; 8 positions match TRBD1. V was pared by 0 bases and J by 5 bases, with 3 bases of the junction left unmatched. In germline, CDR1 is LNHNV, CDR2 YYDKDF (reference sequence). The CDR3 is made up of 15 amino acids. Written as DNA, the CDR3 is TGTGCCACCAGCAGAGATCAGGGGGCAGAAAACATTCAGTACTTC. Its translation is CATSRDQGAENIQYF.